This T cell receptor (beta chain) was captured by sequencing in a study of blood T cell repertoires in COVID-19. Study as a whole: Acute and convalescent COVID-19 samples came from the United States, Italy and Spain. PBMCs, B-cell-depleted T cells, or T cells were the source of the cDNA or gDNA that made up the material.

In the source study's methods: Counts of nucleated cells, estimated from reference gene primer amplification, were obtained. Produced via immunoSEQ multiplex PCR; TCRdb's table is partial and in-frame only. From that table come the V and J calls and clone size; the DNA was used to work out D and trimming. The table includes 150,000 to 200,000 clones, around 80% detected once. There are 14 residues in the CDR3. Germline CDR1 is SEHNR and CDR2 is FQNEAQ (reference sequence). Trimming removed 3 bases at V and 6 bases at J, with 9 bases between. The chain couples TRBV7-9 to TRBJ1-6, with a tentative D call TRBD1 (5 bases). This receptor was obtained from a woman aged 80 or over with acute or convalescent COVID-19. The source material was peripheral blood. CDR3 protein: CASSLKGFNSPLHF. The CDR3 DNA is TGTGCCAGCAGCTTGAAGGGGTTTAATTCACCCCTCCACTTT.